One and the same sample provided the 6 T cell receptor beta chains below, sequenced in a study of T cells in Graves' hyperthyroidism and ophthalmopathy. Amplification targeted TCR beta CDR3 regions from RNA transcripts. Researchers ran a first-round RT-PCR on the TCR CDR3 using the HTBI primer set. One entry per CDR3 protein, called by TCRdb with MiXCR from the multiplex PCR reads. Altogether around 600,000 distinct CDR3 sequences are present, 16% being singletons, with the ten largest covering less than 3.5%. Sequencing input: blood. The receptors here all came from a woman in her forties with Graves' ophthalmopathy.

The chain recombines TRBV6-1 with TRBJ1-5; a possible D gene is TRBD1 (5 bases). Per germline, CDR1 MNHNS and CDR2 SASEGT. This CDR3 has 13 amino acids. Trimming removed 6 bases at V and 8 bases at J, with 14 bases between. The CDR3 spells CASRGDPGEPQHF. The CDR3 DNA follows: TGTGCCAGCAGAGGGGATCCAGGAGAGCCCCAGCATTTT.

The chain joins TRBV7-2 to TRBJ1-2; maybe TRBD1 (6 bases). Trimming stripped 8 bases from V and 7 bases from J, with 17 bases between. The CDR3 is made up of 13 amino acids. Germline CDR1 and CDR2: SGHTA and FQGNSA. The CDR3: CASAQSQGFGYTF. For the CDR3, the DNA is TGTGCCAGCGCGCAGAGCCAGGGGTTTGGCTACACCTTC.

This clonotype appeared a few times. The V gene is TRBV30, the J gene TRBJ2-1; possibly TRBD2 for D (6 bases). Trimming removed 2 bases at V and 0 bases at J, with 14 bases between. Germline V gene data show CDR1 as GTSNPN and CDR2 as SVGIG (reference sequence). This CDR3 is 16 amino acids long. Written as DNA, the CDR3 is TGTGCCTGGAGTAAGACGGGGACTTTCTCCTACAATGAGCAGTTCTTC. Its translation: CAWSKTGTFSYNEQFF.

In its sample, this clonotype was seen many times. V usage is TRBV5-5 and J usage is TRBJ2-5; D is possibly TRBD2 (6 bases). The CDR3 spans 14 residues. Germline V lookup: CDR1 SGHKS, CDR2 YYEKEE (reference sequence). The V and J ends lost 0 bases and 5 bases respectively, with 11 bases between them. The CDR3 DNA follows: TGTGCCAGCAGCTTGGGAGCGGGCAGGGAGACCCAGTACTTC. Translating gives CASSLGAGRETQYF. The full variable domain, with the rest looked up from reference TRBV5-5 and TRBJ2-5, is DAGVTQSPTHLIKTRGQQVTLRCSPISGHKSVSWYQQVLGQGPQFIFQYYEKEERGRGNFPDRFSARQFPNYSSELNVNALLLGDSALYLCASSLGAGRETQYFGPGTRLLVL.

The sample holds many counts of this clonotype. V is TRBV20-1 and J is TRBJ1-2; unclear D gene. V gave up 2 bases and J gave up 2 bases, with 9 bases separating them. The CDR3 sequence is 13 residues long. Germline CDR1 reads DFQATT; CDR2 reads SNEGSKA (reference sequence). The CDR3 region is CSARQADNYGYTF. As DNA, the CDR3 is TGCAGTGCTAGACAGGCGGACAACTATGGCTACACCTTC.

This chain uses TRBV20-1 with TRBJ2-1, with TRBD2 matching 9 bases. The J call may be wrong; the DNA end is better matched by TRBJ2-7. The CDR3 covers 15 residues. Looked up from germline, CDR1 is DFQATT and CDR2 is SNEGSKA (reference sequence). The CDR3 region has the DNA TGCAGTGCTAGAGGCGCGGGGGGGAAGGGTAATGAGCAGTACTTC. Encoded protein: CSARGAGGKGNEQYF.